This T cell receptor beta chain was captured in a study of response to subunit inactivated influenza vaccine (dated by TCRdb to the late 2010s). About the investigation overall: The study used deep quantitative T cell receptor repertoire profiling to track responses to a trivalent subunit inactivated influenza vaccine. Study-wide findings and limitations: The authors suggested that each seasonal influenza vaccination may recruit only a limited number of new T cells.

This clonotype has a count of ten or more. Its antigen remains undetermined. Base-call qualities are not available, and no considerably larger clone is one nucleotide away. The library was made by RT-PCR. TCRdb shows the sequencer as Illumina HiSeq 2500. TCRdb redid the processing of the public reads, applying fastp at Q25 and MiXCR, and retained in-frame beta chains. Merged by CDR3 protein, the rows form single entries marked with the most common genes and DNA. Counted in this sample were around 320,000 distinct CDR3 sequences; roughly 22% of them appeared once. About 9.4% of the sample is held by the ten biggest clonotypes. CDR1 KGHDR and CDR2 SFDVKD were looked up in the germline V gene. V lost 3 bases and J lost 9 bases, and the count of bases not matched to a germline gene is 11. Including cysteine and phenylalanine, the CDR3 has 16 amino acids. The entry retains the CDR3 DNA only, 48 bases that are in frame from base 1.

This specimen was PBMCs from blood, taken 21 months after vaccination. This receptor was obtained from a man between 50 and 69 years old who received an inactivated influenza vaccine. Donor details come from another sample of the same person, matched by shared clones. The V and J segments used are TRBV24-1 and TRBJ2-1, with 9 bases matching TRBD1. The nucleotides are TGTGCCACCAGTGATGTCGGACAGGGGTACAAAGCTGAGCAGTTCTTC. This translates into CATSDVGQGYKAEQFF.